What follows is one T cell receptor beta chain and its context. Germline CDR1 reads SGDLS; CDR2 reads YYNGEE. This CDR3 is built from 17 residues. V was shortened by 3 bases and J by 1 base, with 19 bases between the two germline ends. Reverse transcription of 0.5 to 1 ug RNA was performed with random hexamers. TCRdb re-analysed the immunoSEQ multiplex PCR reads in MiXCR, keeping a single row per CDR3 protein. The sample shows some 250,000 distinct CDR3 sequences, 95% to 97% of them seen only once. The sample belongs to a study of CD8 T cells in Susac syndrome. Study summary: Intravenous immunoglobulin alone or corticosteroids were being given to patients with Susac syndrome at blood draw, unless they were therapy-naive.

Sequencing of TCR beta covered CD8+ and CD4+ T cells obtained from blood. The rearrangement links TRBV9 to TRBJ1-2; perhaps TRBD1 as D (6 bases). Sequenced: CD4+ T cells from PBMCs. This clonotype was sampled from a human donor with Susac syndrome. Written as DNA, the CDR3 is TGTGCCAGCAGCGGGCGGGACATAGCTAGACATAACTATGGCTACACCTTC. Protein: CASSGRDIARHNYGYTF.